The source of this T cell receptor beta chain is a study of PD-1 blockade in mismatch repair-deficient tumors. Assay used: immunoSEQ multiplex PCR; TCRdb lists only in-frame clones, some missing. The sample lists fewer than 20,000 clones; around 82% were seen once. The germline V gene has CDR1 SQVTM and CDR2 ANQGSEA. CDR3 size: 12 residues. The V and J ends lost 4 bases and 4 bases, in that order; junction bases with no gene match: 3. This clonotype was obtained from an adult with mismatch repair-deficient cancer. The starting material was PBMCs, obtained 4 weeks after starting pembrolizumab. The chain has TRBV29-1 and TRBJ2-5; 7 nucleotides match TRBD1. The CDR3 spells CSVVQGSETQYF. The CDR3 DNA is TGCAGCGTTGTACAGGGGTCAGAGACCCAGTACTTC.